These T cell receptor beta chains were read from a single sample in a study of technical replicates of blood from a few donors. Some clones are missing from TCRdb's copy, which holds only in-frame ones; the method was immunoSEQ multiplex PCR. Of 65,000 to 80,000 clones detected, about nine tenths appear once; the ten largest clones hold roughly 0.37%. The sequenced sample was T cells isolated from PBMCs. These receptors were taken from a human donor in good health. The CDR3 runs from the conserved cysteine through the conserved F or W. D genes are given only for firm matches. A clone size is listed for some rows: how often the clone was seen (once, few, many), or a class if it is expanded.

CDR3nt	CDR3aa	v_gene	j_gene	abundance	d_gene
TGTGCCGAAACCGGGACTAGCGGGAGATGGTACAATGAGCAGTTCTTC	CAETGTSGRWYNEQFF	TRBV6-4	TRBJ2-1	.	TRBD2
TGCGCCAGCAGACCCGCTAGTAAGGTTGAAGCTTTCTTT	CASRPASKVEAFF	TRBV5-1	TRBJ1-1	.	.
TGTGCCAGCAGCTGGGGACTAGCGGGAGATATTTATGAGCAGTTCTTC	CASSWGLAGDIYEQFF	TRBV7-9	TRBJ2-1	.	TRBD2
TGTGCCTCCCCGGGACAGATGAACACTGAAGCTTTCTTT	CASPGQMNTEAFF	TRBV30	TRBJ1-1	.	TRBD1
TGCGCCAGCAGCTTGGGTCGAGACGAGCAGTACTTC	CASSLGRDEQYF	TRBV5-1	TRBJ2-7	.	.
TGCGCCAGCAGCTTGTTTTACTCAGGAAGAGAGCAGTACTTC	CASSLFYSGREQYF	TRBV5-1	TRBJ2-7	.	.
TGTGCCAGCAGACGACTAGCGGGATACACAGATACGCAGTATTTT	CASRRLAGYTDTQYF	TRBV6-5	TRBJ2-3	.	TRBD2
TGTGCCATCAGTGACCCTAACAGGGGCAGGGACACTGAAGCTTTCTTT	CAISDPNRGRDTEAFF	TRBV10-3	TRBJ1-1	.	TRBD1
TGTGCCAGCAGTTTGACAGGGGAAATGGAGCCCCAGCATTTT	CASSLTGEMEPQHF	TRBV27	TRBJ1-5	.	TRBD1
TGCAGCGTTGAAGATGACAGGCTTAACACCGGGGAGCTGTTTTTT	CSVEDDRLNTGELFF	TRBV29-1	TRBJ2-2	.	.
TGTGCCAGCATCCCCCCCTGGACAGGGGAGGTCGGGGAGCTGTTTTTT	CASIPPWTGEVGELFF	TRBV7-9	TRBJ2-2	.	TRBD1
TGTGCCAGTAGCCCGGGACAGGGCCCGCCCCAGCATTTT	CASSPGQGPPQHF	TRBV19	TRBJ1-5	.	TRBD1
TGTGCCAGCAGTCCTCCGACACTAACTAATGAAAAACTGTTTTTT	CASSPPTLTNEKLFF	TRBV28	TRBJ1-4	.	.
TGTGCCAGCAGAAACCAACCGGGACTCTTCTTGAACACCGGGGAGCTGTTTTTT	CASRNQPGLFLNTGELFF	TRBV28	TRBJ2-2	.	.
TGTGCCAGCAGGCGAACAGGGCCCGATACGCAGTATTTT	CASRRTGPDTQYF	TRBV2	TRBJ2-3	.	.
TGTGCCAGTAGTATAAGGGCTAGCGGGATACCCGAGCAGTACTTC	CASSIRASGIPEQYF	TRBV19	TRBJ2-7	once	TRBD2
TGTGCCTGGACTCCGGACAGGGCTTTTAATGAAAAACTGTTTTTT	CAWTPDRAFNEKLFF	TRBV30	TRBJ1-4	.	TRBD1
TGTGCCAGCCGTCAGGATAATCAGCCCCAGCATTTT	CASRQDNQPQHF	TRBV2	TRBJ1-5	.	.
TGTGCCAGCAGCTTGATGGCCGATGGGACCCAGTACTTC	CASSLMADGTQYF	TRBV7-3	TRBJ2-5	.	.
TGTGCCAGTAGTATCCGGGCAGATACGCAGTATTTT	CASSIRADTQYF	TRBV19	TRBJ2-3	.	.
TGCGCCAGCAGCCAAGGACTAGCATCGTTAAACGATGAGCAGTTCTTC	CASSQGLASLNDEQFF	TRBV4-1	TRBJ2-1	.	TRBD2
TGTGCCAGCAGCTTTCGCCGGCGGAACACAGATACGCAGTATTTT	CASSFRRRNTDTQYF	TRBV11-2	TRBJ2-3	.	.
TGCGCCAGCGGGGACAGGGGATGCTATGGCTACACCTTC	CASGDRGCYGYTF	TRBV10-1	TRBJ1-2	.	TRBD1
TGTGCCAGCACTGGACAGGGGGACCAAGAGACCCAGTACTTC	CASTGQGDQETQYF	TRBV9	TRBJ2-5	.	TRBD1
TGTGCCAGCAGTGAAGCGCTTCTTAACGGGAGCTCCCCAGAGACCCAGTACTTC	CASSEALLNGSSPETQYF	TRBV2	TRBJ2-5	.	.
TGCGCCAGCAGCTACCGGGACAGGGGAAGGTGGAATATGAACACTGAAGCTTTCTTT	CASSYRDRGRWNMNTEAFF	TRBV5-1	TRBJ1-1	.	TRBD1